There are many counts of the clone carrying this T cell receptor beta chain. The CDR3 consists of 14 residues. Germline-derived CDR1 and CDR2 are MNHEY and SVGAGI. The V segment lost 6 bases and the J segment 9 bases; nucleotides outside the gene matches: 10. Authors' analysis steps: Researchers report that nucleated cell counts were estimated from reference gene primer amplification. Sequencing was performed with immunoSEQ multiplex PCR; in TCRdb, only in-frame clones are kept and a portion is missing. V, J and clone size are those of that table, while D and trimming were read from the DNA. This sample has about 130,000 clones; over 70% occur once, and the top ten carry around 20%. This record comes from a study of blood T cell repertoires in COVID-19. At the level of the study: Whether acute or convalescent, the COVID-19 samples came from the United States, Italy and Spain. Sample material is recorded as cDNA or gDNA derived from T cells, B-cell-depleted T cells, or PBMCs.

Input material: peripheral blood. The source of this sequence is a man at least 80 years old with acute or convalescent COVID-19. The rearrangement links TRBV6-5 to TRBJ1-5; 8 bases map to TRBD1. The CDR3 protein is CASSPGQGRRPQHF. The CDR3 nucleotides read TGTGCCAGCAGCCCCGGACAGGGAAGAAGGCCCCAGCATTTT.